These 28 T cell receptor beta chains originate from one sample sequenced in a study of CD8 T cells in ankylosing spondylitis. TCRdb itself ran the 5' RACE reads through MiXCR, one entry per CDR3 protein. The sample lists hundreds of thousands of distinct CDR3 sequences, 15% to 20% seen once, with less than 9% in the top ten. The specimen was blood, either unsorted or a sorted T cell fraction (not recorded which). The source of these receptors is a male donor with ankylosing spondylitis or in good health (not recorded which).

This clonotype has only a few counts. The rearrangement links TRBV12-3 or TRBV12-4 to TRBJ2-7, with D perhaps matching TRBD1 (6 bases). V lost 3 bases, J lost 3 bases, and 15 bases lay in between. The CDR3 is 15 residues long. The CDR3 bases are TGTGCCAGCAGTTTGAGGGGGAATTGGGACTACGAGCAGTACGTC. This encodes CASSLRGNWDYEQYV.

This clonotype came up a few times. V usage is TRBV9 and J usage is TRBJ1-2; D is unclear. Germline V gene lookup returns CDR1 SGDLS and CDR2 YYNGEE. The CDR3 has 14 amino acids. V lost 3 bases, J lost 5 bases, and 14 bases lay in between. The CDR3: CASSAGYYGYGYTF. The CDR3 bases are TGTGCCAGCAGCGCCGGCTACTATGGGTATGGCTACACCTTC.

Only a few counts were recorded for this clonotype. The chain has TRBV28 and TRBJ2-5; no definite D call. The CDR3 runs to 13 residues. V lost 6 bases to trimming and J lost 0 bases, with 8 bases between them. Germline lookup yields CDR1 MDHEN and CDR2 SYDVKM. Written as DNA, the CDR3 is TGTGCCAGCAGGCGACGGGACCAAGAGACCCAGTACTTC. Amino acids: CASRRRDQETQYF.

The chain carries TRBV13 and TRBJ2-7; D is unresolved. CDR1 is PRHDT, CDR2 FYEKMQ, per germline (reference sequence). Trimming stripped 1 base from V and 3 bases from J, with 10 bases between. CDR3 size: 14 residues. CDR3: CASSLAQVNYEQYV. The CDR3 region has the DNA TGTGCCAGCAGCTTAGCGCAGGTCAACTACGAGCAGTACGTC.

On this clonotype itself: A read error may be the cause here, since a much bigger clone is one base away. This chain uses TRBV7-3 with TRBJ2-3; possibly TRBD1 for D (6 bases). This CDR3 region has 17 residues. CDR1 SGHTA and CDR2 FQGTGA come from the germline V gene. CDR3 protein: CTSSLTLNRANRDTQYF. The CDR3 DNA is TGTACCAGCAGCTTAACTCTGAACAGGGCCAATCGAGATACGCAGTATTTT.

The CDR3 DNA follows: TGTGCCAGCGAGTCGGCAGGGACTGAAGCTTTCTTT. Amino acids: CASESAGTEAFF. V usage is TRBV6-1 and J usage is TRBJ1-1; D might be TRBD1 (5 bases). Per the germline V gene, CDR1 is MNHNS and CDR2 is SASEGT. The CDR3 loop spans 12 amino acids. Trimming took 8 bases from V and 5 from J, leaving 12 bases between them.

This clonotype was observed a handful of times. CDR3 residues: CATRTGGNYGYTF. In DNA, the CDR3 is TGTGCCACGAGGACAGGGGGCAACTATGGCTACACCTTC. This chain connects TRBV10-3 to TRBJ1-2; TRBD1 aligns across 11 bases. Germline lookup yields CDR1 ENHRY and CDR2 SYGVKD. CDR3 length equals 13 residues. V was pared by 10 bases and J by 2 bases, with 3 bases of the junction left unmatched.

The V gene is TRBV7-9, the J gene TRBJ1-1; 11 nucleotides agree with TRBD1. This CDR3 spans 17 amino acids. Germline V gene sequence: CDR1 SEHNR, CDR2 FQNEAQ (reference sequence). V was clipped by 5 bases and J by 3 bases; unmatched bases: 11. CDR3 protein: CASSPRSGTGGDTEAFF. The DNA for the CDR3 is TGTGCCAGCAGCCCGCGATCCGGGACAGGGGGTGACACTGAAGCTTTCTTT.

The DNA for the CDR3 is TGTGCCAGCAGCTCCCGGGCGGGGTCCCAAGAGACCCAGTACTTC. It encodes CASSSRAGSQETQYF. The genes are TRBV12-1 and TRBJ2-5; TRBD1, the table's D call, was not compared with the DNA. TRBV12-1 is described as a pseudogene. The CDR3 is made up of 15 amino acids.

The chain combines TRBV18 with TRBJ1-1, with TRBD1 matching over 7 bases. Germline loops: CDR1 KGHSH, CDR2 LQKENI. This CDR3 is built from 15 residues. J gave up 1 base and V 3 bases, and 5 bases lay outside the gene matches. The CDR3 nucleotides read TGTGCCAGCTCACCCCGAACAGGGGCGAACACTGAAGCTTTCTTT. Its translation is CASSPRTGANTEAFF.

The chain employs TRBV20-1 and TRBJ2-5; the match to TRBD2 covers 12 bases. Germline trimming cut 0 bases from V and 4 bases from J; bases unmatched to any gene: 9. Germline assignment: CDR1 DFQATT and CDR2 SNEGSKA (reference sequence). The CDR3 runs to 17 residues. CDR3 nucleotides: TGCAGTGCTAGAGATCCGGCTAGCGGGGGGGCCTCAGAGACCCAGTACTTC. Protein product: CSARDPASGGASETQYF.

With respect to this clonotype: At one boundary the junction diverges from the germline segment, which might be a read error. This chain joins TRBV5-1 and TRBJ2-1, with 8 bases matching TRBD1. The CDR3 length is 14 residues. Germline assignment: CDR1 SGHRS and CDR2 YFSETQ. CDR3 in amino acids: CSSSLTGAYNEQFF. The CDR3 coding sequence is TGCTCCAGCAGCCTGACAGGGGCGTACAATGAGCAGTTCTTC.

The rearrangement links TRBV7-9 to TRBJ2-3; 11 bases line up with TRBD1. CDR1 SEHNR and CDR2 FQNEAQ come from the germline V gene (reference sequence). The CDR3 is made up of 16 amino acids. V dropped 2 bases and J dropped 5; count of bases not matched to a gene: 6. The CDR3 is CASSLYAGTGGDTQYF. In DNA, the CDR3 is TGTGCCAGCAGCTTATATGCCGGGACAGGGGGAGATACGCAGTATTTT.

This clonotype turned up a few times. This chain connects TRBV4-2 to TRBJ2-3, with 11 bases fitting TRBD2. The CDR3 covers 19 residues. Trimming removed 0 bases from V and 5 bases from J; junction bases left unmatched: 13. Per germline, CDR1 LGHNA and CDR2 YNFKEQ. DNA for the CDR3: TGTGCCAGCAGCCAAGACCCCTTAAAAACTAGCGGGAGCCGAGATACGCAGTATTTT. Protein sequence: CASSQDPLKTSGSRDTQYF.

This clonotype was seen only a few times. The V call is TRBV5-1, the J call TRBJ1-1, with D perhaps matching TRBD1 (5 bases). This CDR3 contains 16 residues. Trimming left V 0 bases short and J 3 bases short, with 15 bases between. CDR1 and CDR2 (germline): SGHRS, YFSETQ. This CDR3 reads CASSLDGRDPYTEAFF. The CDR3 nucleotides are TGCGCCAGCAGCTTGGACGGGAGGGACCCCTACACTGAAGCTTTCTTT.

The genes are TRBV7-2 and TRBJ2-1; 7 nucleotides align to TRBD2. V gave up 2 bases and J gave up 0 bases; unmatched junction bases: 7. CDR3 length equals 17 residues. CDR1 is SGHTA, CDR2 FQGNSA, per germline. As DNA, the CDR3 is TGTGCCAGCAGCTTACTACCAGCGGGAAGCTCCTACAATGAGCAGTTCTTC. Its translation: CASSLLPAGSSYNEQFF.

In this sample, this clonotype turned up a few times. V gene TRBV7-9 combines with J gene TRBJ2-4; the match to TRBD2 covers 7 bases. Germline values: CDR1 SEHNR, CDR2 FQNEAQ (reference sequence). The V segment lost 1 base and the J segment 1 base; nucleotides outside the gene matches: 1. The CDR3 spans 15 residues. CDR3: CASSLVREAKNIQYF. The CDR3 DNA reads TGTGCCAGCAGCTTAGTGCGGGAGGCCAAAAACATTCAGTACTTC.

This clonotype was seen a few times. This chain joins TRBV29-1 and TRBJ1-5; D possibly corresponds to TRBD1 (6 bases). Germline lookup yields CDR1 SQVTM and CDR2 ANQGSEA. The CDR3 extends over 12 amino acids. Trimming left V 6 bases short and J 6 bases short, with 12 bases between. CDR3 nucleotide sequence: TGCAGCGTCCTCATAGGGGGTCAGCCCCAGCATTTT. This sequence encodes CSVLIGGQPQHF.

The V gene is TRBV28, the J gene TRBJ2-1; 7 bases are a match to TRBD2. J lost 2 bases, V lost 2 bases, and 6 bases had no gene match. In germline, CDR1 is MDHEN, CDR2 SYDVKM. The length of the CDR3 is 16 residues. In nucleotides, the CDR3 is TGTGCCAGCAGTTTACTCGGGGGGTCTCCCTACAATGAGCAGTTCTTC. This translates into CASSLLGGSPYNEQFF.

This rearrangement joins TRBV12-3 or TRBV12-4 to TRBJ1-3; D gene unclear. The V gene lost 7 bases and the J gene lost 2 bases, with 6 bases spanning the gap. There are 12 residues in the CDR3. In DNA form, the CDR3 reads TGTGCCAGCACAGATCCTGGAAACACCATATATTTT. This encodes CASTDPGNTIYF.

This clonotype was seen more than once but under ten times. This chain connects TRBV7-2 to TRBJ2-7, with 7 positions matching TRBD1. In germline, CDR1 is SGHTA, CDR2 FQGNSA. V gave up 5 bases and J gave up 2 bases; unmatched junction bases: 9. The CDR3 sequence is 15 residues long. In DNA, the CDR3 is TGTGCCAGCAGCCCACAACAGGGGCCCACCTACGAGCAGTACGTC. It encodes CASSPQQGPTYEQYV.

The chain recombines TRBV20-1 with TRBJ2-4; 9 nucleotides align to TRBD1. CDR3 length: 16 residues. Losses at the gene ends were 3 bases for V and 0 bases for J; bases not matched to a gene: 6. Per germline, CDR1 DFQATT and CDR2 SNEGSKA (reference sequence). Written as DNA, the CDR3 is TGCAGTGCTAGCCCGGGACAGGGAGTAGCCAAAAACATTCAGTACTTC. Its protein is CSASPGQGVAKNIQYF.

In its sample, this clonotype was seen a few times. The genes are TRBV7-3 and TRBJ2-1; D is possibly TRBD1 or TRBD2 (5 bases each). The CDR3 sequence is 14 residues long. From germline, CDR1 is SGHTA and CDR2 FQGTGA. V gave up 5 bases and J gave up 8 bases, with 16 bases separating them. The CDR3 is CASSPSGSRDEQFF. DNA of the CDR3: TGTGCCAGCAGCCCCTCGGGGAGCAGGGATGAGCAGTTCTTC.

This clonotype turned up a few times. The chain carries TRBV15 and TRBJ2-1, with D possibly TRBD2 on 5 matching bases. Per germline, CDR1 LNHNV and CDR2 YYDKDF (reference sequence). CDR3 length: 15 amino acids. The germline V and J ends were trimmed by 2 bases and 4 bases, with 12 bases remaining between them. This CDR3 is CATSRRELQYNEQFF. The CDR3 DNA reads as TGTGCCACCAGCAGACGGGAACTGCAGTACAATGAGCAGTTCTTC.

V usage is TRBV3-1 and J usage is TRBJ2-1, with 10 bases fitting TRBD2. The length of the CDR3 is 15 residues. Germline CDR1 is LGHDT and CDR2 is YNNKEL (reference sequence). Germline trimming cut 1 base from V and 9 bases from J; bases unmatched to any gene: 6. This chain's CDR3 is CASSQVLAGVSEQFF. CDR3 nucleotides: TGTGCCAGCAGCCAAGTTCTAGCGGGAGTGAGTGAGCAGTTCTTC.

This rearrangement joins TRBV6-1 to TRBJ1-1; 7 nucleotides line up with TRBD1. Trimming cost V 3 bases and J 8 bases; bases outside gene matches: 9. The CDR3 is made up of 14 amino acids. The germline V gene encodes CDR1 MNHNS and CDR2 SASEGT. CDR3 loop: CASSDRRGQGEAFF. CDR3 nucleotide sequence: TGTGCCAGCAGTGATAGGAGGGGGCAAGGGGAAGCTTTCTTT.

In DNA form, the CDR3 reads TGTGCCAGCAGTTACTCGGGGTCCCGGGGAGAGACCCAGTACTTC. It is translated as CASSYSGSRGETQYF. The V gene is TRBV6-5, the J gene TRBJ2-5, with a weak D call TRBD2 (5 bases). V lost 0 bases and J 4 bases, leaving 12 bases between the germline ends. CDR1 and CDR2 from the germline V gene are MNHEY and SVGAGI. The CDR3 runs to 15 residues.

The chain is built from TRBV20-1 and TRBJ2-3, with TRBD2 as a possible D gene (6 bases). With 8 bases removed from V and 2 bases from J, the gap between germline ends came to 17 bases. Germline assignment: CDR1 DFQATT and CDR2 SNEGSKA (reference sequence). The CDR3 has 14 amino acids. This CDR3 is CSLGPGLDTDTQYF. As DNA, the CDR3 is TGCAGTCTCGGACCGGGACTCGACACAGATACGCAGTATTTT.